This TCR beta chain was documented in a study of blood T cell repertoires in COVID-19. Assay used: immunoSEQ multiplex PCR; TCRdb lists only in-frame clones, some missing. The data show approximately 200,000 clones, about 88% seen once. This study enrolled people aged 18 to 89 from about two dozen US geographic areas. Self-reported history from a screening survey and questionnaire set each donor's cohort. Shortly before study entry, within 2 weeks, exposed participants had met a COVID-19 case. Material for sequencing was PBMCs or T cells enriched from blood (not recorded which). This clonotype originated in a woman in her 30s who had been exposed to COVID-19.

The CDR3 bases are TGTGCCAGCAACCATAGGGGGAACACTGAAGCTTTCTTT. Translating it yields CASNHRGNTEAFF. The chain recombines TRBV7-2 with TRBJ1-1; perhaps TRBD1 as D (5 bases). Trimming pared 7 bases from V and 1 base from J, leaving 10 bases between. Germline values: CDR1 SGHTA, CDR2 FQGNSA. This CDR3 has 13 residues.